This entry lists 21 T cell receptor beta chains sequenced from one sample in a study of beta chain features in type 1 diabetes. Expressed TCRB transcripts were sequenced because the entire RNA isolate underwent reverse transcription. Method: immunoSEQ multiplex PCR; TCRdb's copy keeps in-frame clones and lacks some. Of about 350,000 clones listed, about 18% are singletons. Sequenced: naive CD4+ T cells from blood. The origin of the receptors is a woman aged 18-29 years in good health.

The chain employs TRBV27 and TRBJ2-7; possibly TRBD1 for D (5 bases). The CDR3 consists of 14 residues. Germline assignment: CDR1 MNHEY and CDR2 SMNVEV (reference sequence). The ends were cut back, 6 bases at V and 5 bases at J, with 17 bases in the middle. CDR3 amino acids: CASSPRQLSHEQYF. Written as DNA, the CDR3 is TGTGCCAGCAGCCCAAGACAGTTAAGCCACGAGCAGTACTTC.

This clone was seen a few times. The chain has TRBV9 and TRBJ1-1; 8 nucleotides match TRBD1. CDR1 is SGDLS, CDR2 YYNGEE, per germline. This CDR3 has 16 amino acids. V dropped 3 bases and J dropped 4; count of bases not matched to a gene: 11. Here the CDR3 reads CASSARTGTIGTEAFF. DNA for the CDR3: TGTGCCAGCAGCGCCCGGACAGGGACGATCGGCACTGAAGCTTTCTTT.

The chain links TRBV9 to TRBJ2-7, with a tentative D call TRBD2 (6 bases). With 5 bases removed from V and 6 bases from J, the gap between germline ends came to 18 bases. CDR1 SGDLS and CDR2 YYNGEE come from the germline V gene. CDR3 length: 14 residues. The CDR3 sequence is CASSPGEWTGEQYF. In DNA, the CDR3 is TGTGCCAGCAGTCCGGGAGAGTGGACGGGCGAGCAGTACTTC.

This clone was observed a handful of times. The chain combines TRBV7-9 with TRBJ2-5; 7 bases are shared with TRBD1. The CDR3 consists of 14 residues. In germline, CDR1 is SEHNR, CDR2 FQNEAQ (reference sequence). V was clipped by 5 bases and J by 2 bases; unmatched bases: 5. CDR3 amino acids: CASSQDRYQETQYF. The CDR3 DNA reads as TGTGCCAGCAGCCAGGACAGGTATCAAGAGACCCAGTACTTC.

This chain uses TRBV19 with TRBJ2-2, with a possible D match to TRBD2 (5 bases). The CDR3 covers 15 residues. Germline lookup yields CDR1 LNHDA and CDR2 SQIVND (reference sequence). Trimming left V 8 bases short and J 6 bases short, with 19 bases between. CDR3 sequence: CASPNGLEMSGELFF. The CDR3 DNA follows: TGTGCCAGTCCGAACGGACTCGAAATGTCCGGGGAGCTGTTTTTT.

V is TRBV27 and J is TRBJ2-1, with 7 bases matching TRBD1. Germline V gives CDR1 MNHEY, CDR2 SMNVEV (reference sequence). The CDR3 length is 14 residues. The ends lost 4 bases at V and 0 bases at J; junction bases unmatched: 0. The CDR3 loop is CASSYRGSYNEQFF. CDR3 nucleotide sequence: TGTGCCAGCAGTTACAGGGGCTCCTACAATGAGCAGTTCTTC.

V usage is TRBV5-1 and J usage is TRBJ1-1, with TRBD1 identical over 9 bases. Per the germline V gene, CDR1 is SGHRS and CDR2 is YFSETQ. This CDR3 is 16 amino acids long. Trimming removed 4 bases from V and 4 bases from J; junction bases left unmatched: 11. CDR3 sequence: CASSLRDRAFGTEAFF. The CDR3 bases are TGCGCCAGCAGCCTACGGGACAGGGCCTTCGGCACTGAAGCTTTCTTT. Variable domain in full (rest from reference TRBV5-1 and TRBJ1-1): KAGVTQTPRYLIKTRGQQVTLSCSPISGHRSVSWYQQTPGQGLQFLFEYFSETQRNKGNFPGRFSGRQFSNSRSEMNVSTLELGDSALYLCASSLRDRAFGTEAFFGQGTRLTVV.

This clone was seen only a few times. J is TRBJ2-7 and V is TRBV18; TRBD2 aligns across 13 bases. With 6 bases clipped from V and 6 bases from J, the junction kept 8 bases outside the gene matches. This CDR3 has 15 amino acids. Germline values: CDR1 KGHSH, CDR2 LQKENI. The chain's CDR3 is CASSPGLAGTGEQYF. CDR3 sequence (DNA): TGTGCCAGCTCCCCGGGACTAGCGGGGACTGGCGAGCAGTACTTC.

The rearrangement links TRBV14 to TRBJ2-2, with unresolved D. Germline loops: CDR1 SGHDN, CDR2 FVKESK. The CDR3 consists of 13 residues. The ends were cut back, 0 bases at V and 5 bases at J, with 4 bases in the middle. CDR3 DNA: TGTGCCAGCAGCCAAGAGGAGACCGGGGAGCTGTTTTTT. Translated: CASSQEETGELFF.

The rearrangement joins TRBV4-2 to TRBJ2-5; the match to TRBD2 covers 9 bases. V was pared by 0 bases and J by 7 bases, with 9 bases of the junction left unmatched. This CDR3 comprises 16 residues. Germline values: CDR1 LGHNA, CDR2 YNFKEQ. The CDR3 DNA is TGTGCCAGCAGCCAAGAGCTGGAGCGGGGGGCCCGGACCCAGTACTTC. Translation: CASSQELERGARTQYF.

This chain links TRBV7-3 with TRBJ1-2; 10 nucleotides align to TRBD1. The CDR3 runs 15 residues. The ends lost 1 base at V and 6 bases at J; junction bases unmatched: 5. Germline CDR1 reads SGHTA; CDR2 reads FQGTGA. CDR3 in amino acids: CASSLKRTGGNGYTF. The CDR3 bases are TGTGCCAGCAGCTTAAAACGGACAGGGGGAAATGGCTACACCTTC.

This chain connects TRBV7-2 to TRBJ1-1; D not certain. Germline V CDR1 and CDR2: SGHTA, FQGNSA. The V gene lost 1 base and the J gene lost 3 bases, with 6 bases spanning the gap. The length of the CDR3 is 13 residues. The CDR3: CASSLVRDTEAFF. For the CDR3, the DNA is TGTGCCAGCAGCTTAGTACGGGACACTGAAGCTTTCTTT.

CDR3 sequence reads: CAWRGLAGGPEQFF. DNA of the CDR3: TGTGCCTGGAGAGGACTAGCGGGGGGGCCTGAGCAGTTCTTC. This chain uses TRBV30 with TRBJ2-1; 15 bases align to TRBD2. V lost 3 bases to trimming and J lost 9 bases; unmatched junction nucleotides: 3. CDR1 is GTSNPN, CDR2 SVGIG, per germline (reference sequence). The CDR3 runs 14 residues.

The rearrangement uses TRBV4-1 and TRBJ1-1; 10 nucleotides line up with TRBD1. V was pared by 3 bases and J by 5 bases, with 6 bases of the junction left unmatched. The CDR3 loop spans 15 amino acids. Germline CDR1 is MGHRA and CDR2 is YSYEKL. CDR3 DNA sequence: TGCGCCAGCAGCCAGGACAGGGGGAGGAGAACTGAAGCTTTCTTT. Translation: CASSQDRGRRTEAFF.

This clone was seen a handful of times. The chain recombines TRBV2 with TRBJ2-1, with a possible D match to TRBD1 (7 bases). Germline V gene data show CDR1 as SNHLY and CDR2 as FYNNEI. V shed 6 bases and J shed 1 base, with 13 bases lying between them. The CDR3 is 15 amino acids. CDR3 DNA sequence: TGTGCCAGCAGCCCACAGGGGACTTCCTACAATGAGCAGTTCTTC. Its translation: CASSPQGTSYNEQFF. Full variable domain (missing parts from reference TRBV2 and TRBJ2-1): EPEVTQTPSHQVTQMGQEVILRCVPISNHLYFYWYRQILGQKVEFLVSFYNNEISEKSEIFDDQFSVERPDGSNFTLKIRSTKLEDSAMYFCASSPQGTSYNEQFFGPGTRLTVL.

For the CDR3, the DNA is TGTGCCAGCAGCCAGGGTTACACCGGGGAGCTGTTTTTT. This codes for CASSQGYTGELFF. J is TRBJ2-2 and V is TRBV27; TRBD1 might be the D (5 bases). Germline values: CDR1 MNHEY, CDR2 SMNVEV (reference sequence). The CDR3 has 13 amino acids. V lost 6 bases to trimming and J lost 3 bases, with 8 bases between them.

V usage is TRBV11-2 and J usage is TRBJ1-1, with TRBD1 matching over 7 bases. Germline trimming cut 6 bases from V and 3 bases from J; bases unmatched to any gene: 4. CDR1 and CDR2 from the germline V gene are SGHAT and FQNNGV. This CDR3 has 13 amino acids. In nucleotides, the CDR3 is TGTGCCAGCAGACTCGACAGGGACACTGAAGCTTTCTTT. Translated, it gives CASRLDRDTEAFF. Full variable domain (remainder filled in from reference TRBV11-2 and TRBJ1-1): EAGVAQSPRYKIIEKRQSVAFWCNPISGHATLYWYQQILGQGPKLLIQFQNNGVVDDSQLPKDRFSAERLKGVDSTLKIQPAKLEDSAVYLCASRLDRDTEAFFGQGTRLTVV.

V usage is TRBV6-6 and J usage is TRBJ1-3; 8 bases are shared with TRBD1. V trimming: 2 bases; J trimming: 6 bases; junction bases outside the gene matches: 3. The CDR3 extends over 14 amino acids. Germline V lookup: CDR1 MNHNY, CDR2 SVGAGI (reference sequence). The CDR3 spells CASSYPGQANTIYF. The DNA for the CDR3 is TGTGCCAGCAGTTACCCGGGACAGGCAAACACCATATATTTT.

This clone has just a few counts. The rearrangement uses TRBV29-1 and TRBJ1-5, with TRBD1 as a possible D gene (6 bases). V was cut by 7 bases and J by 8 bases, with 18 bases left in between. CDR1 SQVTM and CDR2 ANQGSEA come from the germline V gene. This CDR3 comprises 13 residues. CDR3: CSAQDSGVEPQHF. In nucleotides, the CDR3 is TGCAGCGCCCAGGACAGTGGCGTTGAGCCCCAGCATTTT.

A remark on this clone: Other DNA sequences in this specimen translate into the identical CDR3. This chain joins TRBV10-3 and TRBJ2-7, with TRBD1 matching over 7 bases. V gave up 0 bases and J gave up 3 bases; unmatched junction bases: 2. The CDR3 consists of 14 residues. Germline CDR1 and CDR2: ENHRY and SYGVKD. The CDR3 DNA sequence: TGTGCCATCAGTGAGTCGACAGGGAGCTACGAGCAGTACTTC. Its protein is CAISESTGSYEQYF.

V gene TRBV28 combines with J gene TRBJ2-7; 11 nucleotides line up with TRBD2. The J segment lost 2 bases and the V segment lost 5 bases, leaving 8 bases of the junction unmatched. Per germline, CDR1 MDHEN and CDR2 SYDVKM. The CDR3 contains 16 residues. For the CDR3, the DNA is TGTGCCAGCAGTCCTCCTGGGACTAGCGGAACCTACGAGCAGTACTTC. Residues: CASSPPGTSGTYEQYF.